Following are 13 T cell receptor beta chains from one sample sequenced in a study of T-cell memory formation after mild COVID-19. TCRdb analysed the 5' RACE reads with MiXCR anew, one entry per CDR3 protein. This table has approximately 210,000 distinct CDR3 sequences, about 10% appearing once. Sample: PBMCs or a T cell subset sorted from them (not recorded which). The receptors shown here come from a man in his late teens or twenties who had mild COVID-19 (a few samples of this study predate the infection). Cell type and time point are not known.

This clonotype has only a few counts. The rearrangement joins TRBV7-2 to TRBJ2-3, with 8 nucleotides matching TRBD1. V gave up 3 bases and J gave up 4 bases; unmatched junction bases: 6. CDR1 SGHTA and CDR2 FQGNSA come from the germline V gene. The CDR3 contains 15 residues. CDR3 DNA: TGTGCCAGCAGCTTGCAGGGGGCTAGTGCAGATACGCAGTATTTT. The encoded protein is CASSLQGASADTQYF.

A few counts support this clonotype. V usage is TRBV4-2 and J usage is TRBJ1-3; D uncertain. V dropped 0 bases and J dropped 7 bases, with 10 bases sitting between them. Per the germline V gene, CDR1 is LGHNA and CDR2 is YNFKEQ. This CDR3 comprises 14 residues. The CDR3 bases are TGTGCCAGCAGCCAAGATCCTACTTCCAACACCATATATTTT. It translates to CASSQDPTSNTIYF.

This clonotype has a count of ten or more. This sequence joins TRBV5-1 and TRBJ1-1; perhaps TRBD1 as D (6 bases). The CDR3 length is 13 residues. Trimming removed 3 bases at V and 5 bases at J, with 11 bases between. Germline V gene lookup returns CDR1 SGHRS and CDR2 YFSETQ. CDR3 DNA: TGCGCCAGCAGCTCCGACAGGCGTACTGAAGCTTTCTTT. It yields the protein CASSSDRRTEAFF. Based on the CDR3 plus reference TRBV5-1 and TRBJ1-1, the full variable domain is KAGVTQTPRYLIKTRGQQVTLSCSPISGHRSVSWYQQTPGQGLQFLFEYFSETQRNKGNFPGRFSGRQFSNSRSEMNVSTLELGDSALYLCASSSDRRTEAFFGQGTRLTVV.

The V and J genes are TRBV10-3 and TRBJ1-3; TRBD1 agrees at 8 bases. Germline CDR1 ENHRY, CDR2 SYGVKD. The junction had 6 bases not matched to a gene; V was cut back by 3 bases and J by 8 bases. CDR3 length equals 14 residues. The CDR3 nucleotides read TGTGCCATCAGTGATGGACAGGGCTCGGACACCATATATTTT. This gives the protein CAISDGQGSDTIYF.

The chain links TRBV5-1 to TRBJ2-4; no reliable D call. The V end was cut by 0 bases, the J end by 1 base, with 8 bases between. The CDR3 is made up of 15 amino acids. Germline CDR1 and CDR2: SGHRS and YFSETQ. As DNA, the CDR3 is TGCGCCAGCAGCTTGGATGGGTGGGCCAAAAACATTCAGTACTTC. Its translation is CASSLDGWAKNIQYF.

This chain joins TRBV12-3 or TRBV12-4 and TRBJ2-4, with 10 bases identical to TRBD1. The CDR3 is 16 amino acids. The V segment lost 7 bases and the J segment 2 bases; nucleotides outside the gene matches: 8. For the CDR3, the DNA is TGTGCCAGCAACTCCCCGGGACAGGGGCCCAAAAACATTCAGTACTTC. It specifies CASNSPGQGPKNIQYF.

Only a few counts were recorded for this clonotype. V and J are TRBV7-2 and TRBJ2-3, with 9 bases matching TRBD2. Germline CDR1 reads SGHTA; CDR2 reads FQGNSA. This CDR3 contains 16 residues. V lost 8 bases, J lost 2 bases, and 11 bases stayed unmatched. In DNA, the CDR3 is TGTGCCAGCTTGAGGGCTAGCGGGGTGCCCACAGATACGCAGTATTTT. The encoded protein is CASLRASGVPTDTQYF.

The J gene is TRBJ2-3, the V gene TRBV5-5, with 9 bases lining up with TRBD1. V dropped 0 bases and J dropped 5; count of bases not matched to a gene: 7. Germline CDR1 reads SGHKS; CDR2 reads YYEKEE (reference sequence). The CDR3 contains 16 residues. CDR3 amino acids: CASSLVMGQGGDTQYF. Here the CDR3 DNA reads TGTGCCAGCAGCTTGGTGATGGGACAGGGCGGAGATACGCAGTATTTT.

The rearrangement links TRBV20-1 to TRBJ2-5; a possible D gene is TRBD1 (5 bases). Germline assignment: CDR1 DFQATT and CDR2 SNEGSKA (reference sequence). Trimming stripped 8 bases from V and 5 bases from J, with 21 bases between. The CDR3 has 14 amino acids. In DNA form, the CDR3 reads TGCAGTTGTGATAGGGGCGGTCGGCGGGAGACCCAGTACTTC. Amino acids: CSCDRGGRRETQYF.

This clonotype appeared a few times. The rearrangement links TRBV29-1 to TRBJ2-5; D might be TRBD1 or TRBD2, each matching 5 bases. Germline V lookup: CDR1 SQVTM, CDR2 ANQGSEA. This CDR3 has 11 residues. The V gene lost 8 bases and the J gene lost 5 bases, with 12 bases spanning the gap. The DNA of the CDR3 is TGCAGCATCAGGGAGCAGGAGACCCAGTACTTC. The encoded protein is CSIREQETQYF.

This clonotype was observed at least ten times. The chain links TRBV24-1 to TRBJ2-1; 12 bases agree with TRBD2. Unmatched junction bases numbered 16, after V lost 2 bases and J lost 9 bases. This CDR3 region has 19 residues. Looked up from germline, CDR1 is KGHDR and CDR2 is SFDVKD. CDR3 protein: CATSDYGGGRGLAGPEQFF. CDR3 nucleotide sequence: TGTGCCACCAGTGATTACGGGGGGGGTCGAGGACTAGCGGGACCTGAGCAGTTCTTC.

This clonotype has at least ten counts. The chain joins TRBV11-1 to TRBJ2-2; D is possibly TRBD2 (6 bases). The ends were cut back, 3 bases at V and 7 bases at J, with 6 bases in the middle. The length of the CDR3 is 12 residues. Looked up from germline, CDR1 is SGHAT and CDR2 is FQDESV (reference sequence). The CDR3 sequence is CASSFGSGELFF. The DNA of the CDR3 is TGTGCCAGCAGCTTCGGGAGCGGGGAGCTGTTTTTT.

This clonotype has only a few counts. The V call is TRBV6-1, the J call TRBJ1-5; D remains unclear. The CDR3 loop spans 15 amino acids. Germline V gene sequence: CDR1 MNHNS, CDR2 SASEGT. Trimming removed 2 bases at V and 0 bases at J, with 8 bases between. CDR3 amino acids: CASSERFYSNQPQHF. The CDR3 DNA reads TGTGCCAGCAGTGAAAGGTTTTATAGCAATCAGCCCCAGCATTTT.